Described below is a single TCR beta chain sequence and its context. This entry is derived from a study of blood T cells in healthy people across ages. Total RNA extraction produced at least 5.5 micrograms (per sample) for the study. A second PCR of about 7 to 12 cycles used a sample-barcoded 5' primer and a J-beta primer mix. Using its own MiXCR run on the 5' RACE reads, TCRdb lists one record per CDR3 protein. The table has about 1.7 million distinct CDR3 sequences, over 25% seen once. Input material: blood. The receptor was isolated from a woman under 40 in good health.

The CDR3 DNA follows: TGTGCCAGCAGCGACGGGGCCCGAGGCTACACCTTC. Its translation is CASSDGARGYTF. The V and J genes are TRBV12-3 or TRBV12-4 and TRBJ1-2; possibly TRBD1 for D (5 bases). The CDR3 contains 12 residues. The V end was cut by 6 bases, the J end by 8 bases, with 13 bases between.